One sample yielded the 23 T cell receptor beta chains listed below, sequenced in a study of blood T cells in healthy people across ages. Using a J-beta primer mix together with a sample-barcoded 5' primer, a second PCR was run for roughly 7 to 12 cycles. Using its own MiXCR run on the 5' RACE reads, TCRdb lists one record per CDR3 protein. The sample carries 790,000 or so distinct CDR3 sequences, more than 35% recorded once. Sequenced material: blood. The receptors originated from an elderly man in good health.

Note on this clonotype: A much larger clone is a single base away; this may be a read error. This sequence joins TRBV5-1 and TRBJ1-2; D call uncertain. The CDR3 is made up of 15 amino acids. Germline V gene data show CDR1 as SGHRS and CDR2 as YFSETQ. The CDR3, as DNA: TGCGCCGGCAGCTTGGAAGGATCGCGCGGGTATGGCTACACCTTC. Residues: CAGSLEGSRGYGYTF.

The chain carries TRBV14 and TRBJ2-2; no clear D gene. With 1 base removed from V and 4 bases from J, the gap between germline ends came to 10 bases. CDR3 length: 15 amino acids. In germline, CDR1 is SGHDN, CDR2 FVKESK. Here the CDR3 DNA reads TGTGCCAGCAGCCAAGTTTCTGGGCCCACCGGGGAGCTGTTTTTT. Protein sequence: CASSQVSGPTGELFF.

This clonotype was counted between two and nine times. The chain joins TRBV7-2 to TRBJ1-2; 7 bases are a match to TRBD1. Germline assignment: CDR1 SGHTA and CDR2 FQGNSA. V was clipped by 1 base and J by 2 bases; unmatched bases: 10. The CDR3 loop spans 17 amino acids. As DNA, the CDR3 is TGTGCCAGCAGCTTAGTTCGAATGGAGGGGGCGAACTATGGCTACACCTTC. This sequence encodes CASSLVRMEGANYGYTF.

There are many counts of this clonotype. The chain combines TRBV4-3 with TRBJ2-2, with 7 bases aligning to TRBD2. This CDR3 is built from 16 residues. After removal of 0 bases from V and 3 bases from J, the junction contained 4 bases not matched to a gene. Germline loops: CDR1 LGHNA, CDR2 YSLEER. The CDR3 DNA reads TGCGCCAGCAGCCAAGATGGGGGAGGGTACACCGGGGAGCTGTTTTTT. It encodes CASSQDGGGYTGELFF.

This clonotype was detected many times. The chain carries TRBV3-1 and TRBJ2-1; 9 bases match TRBD2. Germline trimming cut 4 bases from V and 8 bases from J; bases unmatched to any gene: 9. From germline, CDR1 is LGHDT and CDR2 YNNKEL (reference sequence). The CDR3 is 15 residues long. The CDR3 sequence is CASSLRLAERDEQFF. CDR3 in DNA: TGTGCCAGCAGCCTTCGACTAGCGGAGAGGGATGAGCAGTTCTTC.

The V call is TRBV30, the J call TRBJ2-7, with 9 bases aligning to TRBD2. V gave up 0 bases and J gave up 2 bases; unmatched junction bases: 5. Germline CDR1 and CDR2: GTSNPN and SVGIG (reference sequence). This CDR3 has 15 amino acids. The CDR3 is CAWSVRLAVTYEQYF. In DNA form, the CDR3 reads TGTGCCTGGAGTGTAAGACTAGCGGTTACCTACGAGCAGTACTTC.

This chain links TRBV10-3 with TRBJ1-6, with 9 bases matching TRBD1. Trimming at V came to 6 bases and at J to 10 bases, leaving 7 bases not matched to a gene. The CDR3 has 14 amino acids. Germline V gives CDR1 ENHRY, CDR2 SYGVKD. For the CDR3, the DNA is TGTGCCATCAGCGCACAGGGGGCCAAATCACCCCTCCACTTT. This gives the protein CAISAQGAKSPLHF.

The CDR3 loop is CASSQEPGQGSPLHF. The CDR3 DNA sequence: TGTGCCAGTAGCCAAGAACCGGGACAGGGTTCACCCCTCCACTTT. The chain couples TRBV7-3 to TRBJ1-6; 9 nucleotides agree with TRBD1. V trimming: 9 bases; J trimming: 9 bases; junction bases outside the gene matches: 12. In germline, CDR1 is SGHTA, CDR2 FQGTGA. This CDR3 spans 15 amino acids.

The rearrangement links TRBV5-1 to TRBJ2-7; the match to TRBD2 covers 15 bases. CDR3 size: 17 residues. Germline values: CDR1 SGHRS, CDR2 YFSETQ. After removal of 0 bases from V and 6 bases from J, the junction contained 7 bases not matched to a gene. This CDR3 is CASSLGTSGRGFGEQYF. In DNA form, the CDR3 reads TGCGCCAGCAGCTTGGGGACTAGCGGGAGGGGTTTCGGCGAGCAGTACTTC.

The chain couples TRBV2 to TRBJ2-1; perhaps TRBD2 as D (6 bases). V was trimmed by 9 bases and J by 0 bases, leaving 18 bases between them. CDR3 size: 16 residues. Germline V lookup: CDR1 SNHLY, CDR2 FYNNEI. The CDR3 DNA follows: TGTGCCAGTAGATTCATAGCGGAGAGCTCCTACAATGAGCAGTTCTTC. Its protein product is CASRFIAESSYNEQFF.

This chain links TRBV20-1 with TRBJ2-1; 10 nucleotides line up with TRBD2. The V gene end was trimmed by 0 bases and the J gene end by 1 base; junction bases not matched to a gene: 3. CDR1 and CDR2 (germline): DFQATT, SNEGSKA (reference sequence). This CDR3 is 16 amino acids long. The CDR3 here is CSARDASGSSYNEQFF. The DNA of the CDR3 is TGCAGTGCTAGAGATGCTAGCGGGAGTTCCTACAATGAGCAGTTCTTC.

This chain joins TRBV12-3 or TRBV12-4 and TRBJ1-6, with no clear D. The CDR3 consists of 14 residues. Between the trimmed V and J ends, which lost 4 bases and 7 bases, there was a span of 11 bases. The CDR3 sequence: CASSWARQNSPLHF. The DNA of the CDR3 is TGTGCCAGCAGTTGGGCCAGGCAGAATTCACCCCTCCACTTT.

This clonotype occurred many times. The chain employs TRBV7-3 and TRBJ2-1, with 10 bases fitting TRBD1. V shed 2 bases, J shed 8 bases, and the junction held 6 bases outside the gene matches. Germline V gene lookup returns CDR1 SGHTA and CDR2 FQGTGA. The CDR3 is 15 residues long. The CDR3, as DNA: TGTGCCAGCAGCTTAGACAGGGGGCTTACATATGAGCAGTTCTTC. It translates to CASSLDRGLTYEQFF.

This sequence joins TRBV7-9 and TRBJ2-3, with TRBD2 matching 15 bases. There are 18 residues in the CDR3. Looked up from germline, CDR1 is SEHNR and CDR2 is FQNEAQ (reference sequence). V lost 4 bases to trimming and J lost 6 bases; unmatched junction nucleotides: 11. The CDR3 here is CASSWPGLAGGYTDTQYF. The CDR3 DNA reads as TGTGCCAGCAGCTGGCCAGGACTAGCGGGAGGGTACACGGATACGCAGTATTTT. Full variable domain (outside the CDR3, taken from reference TRBV7-9 and TRBJ2-3): DTGVSQNPRHKITKRGQNVTFRCDPISEHNRLYWYRQTLGQGPEFLTYFQNEAQLEKSRLLSDRFSAERPKGSFSTLEIQRTEQGDSAMYLCASSWPGLAGGYTDTQYFGPGTRLTVL.

The chain employs TRBV9 and TRBJ2-5; D gene uncertain. In germline, CDR1 is SGDLS, CDR2 YYNGEE. The CDR3 runs to 14 residues. V was clipped by 3 bases and J by 11 bases, with 20 bases between them. The CDR3 region has the DNA TGTGCCAGCAGCGGTACGGACGGATACAATGAGCAGTACTTC. This translates into CASSGTDGYNEQYF.

The chain links TRBV11-3 to TRBJ2-5; D is uncertain. The CDR3 totals 13 residues. Germline lookup yields CDR1 SGHNT and CDR2 YENEEA. V dropped 2 bases and J dropped 4 bases, with 8 bases sitting between them. CDR3 region: CASSLNFLETQYF. The CDR3 bases are TGTGCCAGCAGCTTAAACTTTTTAGAGACCCAGTACTTC. Looking up the rest from reference TRBV11-3 and TRBJ2-5 gives the full variable domain: EAGVVQSPRYKIIEKKQPVAFWCNPISGHNTLYWYLQNLGQGPELLIRYENEEAVDDSQLPKDRFSAERLKGVDSTLKIQPAELGDSAVYLCASSLNFLETQYFGPGTRLLVL.

The chain joins TRBV11-1 to TRBJ2-3; no firm D call. The CDR3 consists of 13 residues. The V end lost 2 bases, the J end lost 4 bases, and 7 bases lay between the germline ends. Germline assignment: CDR1 SGHAT and CDR2 FQDESV (reference sequence). The CDR3 reads CASSLRRSDTQYF. CDR3 coding DNA: TGTGCCAGCAGCTTAAGGAGATCAGATACGCAGTATTTT. Complete variable domain (other parts from reference TRBV11-1 and TRBJ2-3): EAEVAQSPRYKITEKSQAVAFWCDPISGHATLYWYRQILGQGPELLVQFQDESVVDDSQLPKDRFSAERLKGVDSTLKIQPAELGDSAMYLCASSLRRSDTQYFGPGTRLTVL.

This clonotype was seen many times. The CDR3 here is CASTLGQGIMGNNEQFF. The CDR3 DNA follows: TGTGCCAGCACACTGGGACAGGGAATAATGGGGAACAATGAGCAGTTCTTC. The chain recombines TRBV2 with TRBJ2-1, with 9 bases aligning to TRBD1. Germline loops: CDR1 SNHLY, CDR2 FYNNEI. The junction had 15 bases not matched to a gene; V was cut back by 7 bases and J by 5 bases. CDR3 length: 17 residues.

CDR3 in amino acids: CASSYFTGSYEQYF. Here the CDR3 DNA reads TGCGCCAGCAGCTACTTCACTGGATCCTACGAGCAGTACTTC. The chain couples TRBV5-1 to TRBJ2-7; D ambiguous. Germline V lookup: CDR1 SGHRS, CDR2 YFSETQ. This CDR3 spans 14 amino acids. V was pared by 3 bases and J by 1 base, with 11 bases between.

This clonotype occurred a few times. The chain links TRBV7-8 to TRBJ1-1, with D possibly TRBD1 on 6 matching bases. The CDR3 is 14 residues long. Trimming left V 2 bases short and J 2 bases short, with 9 bases between. Germline lookup yields CDR1 SGHVS and CDR2 FQNEAQ. The CDR3, as DNA: TGTGCCAGCAGCTTAATCGGGACAAACACTGAAGCTTTCTTT. Its protein product is CASSLIGTNTEAFF.

DNA for the CDR3: TGTGCCAGCAGTACCACCGGGAGCAATCAGCCCCAGCATTTT. Amino acid sequence: CASSTTGSNQPQHF. The chain combines TRBV12-3 or TRBV12-4 with TRBJ1-5; D unresolved. V was clipped by 5 bases and J by 1 base, with 9 bases between them. This CDR3 comprises 14 residues.

In DNA, the CDR3 is TGCGCCAGCAGCTTGGACGGAACGGAGGGGGCAGAGACCCAGTACTTC. Amino acid sequence: CASSLDGTEGAETQYF. The rearrangement links TRBV5-1 to TRBJ2-7; maybe TRBD1 (7 bases). The J call may be in error: the DNA end matches TRBJ2-5 better. CDR1 and CDR2 from the germline V gene are SGHRS and YFSETQ. This CDR3 comprises 16 residues.

V is TRBV7-2 and J is TRBJ2-3, with 12 bases aligning to TRBD2. The V and J ends lost 1 base and 3 bases, in that order; junction bases with no gene match: 5. The germline V gene encodes CDR1 SGHTA and CDR2 FQGNSA. The CDR3 is 17 amino acids. The CDR3 region is CASSLVASGRVTDTQYF. DNA for the CDR3: TGTGCCAGCAGCTTAGTGGCTAGCGGGAGGGTGACAGATACGCAGTATTTT.